This T cell receptor (beta chain) was recovered during a study of T-cell memory formation after mild COVID-19. Study observations and caveats: Clones that contracted from day 15 to 85 had balanced CD4/CD8; later expanders were CD4+ biased.

One entry per CDR3 protein, called by TCRdb with MiXCR from the 5' RACE reads. The sample has 68,000 or so distinct CDR3 sequences; over 15% are singletons. V lost 1 base to trimming and J lost 3 bases; unmatched junction nucleotides: 4. The length of the CDR3 is 14 residues. Germline-derived CDR1 and CDR2 are SQVTM and ANQGSEA. Concerning this clonotype: What it binds is unknown.

This chain connects TRBV29-1 to TRBJ2-7; TRBD1 matches 9 bases. This receptor was obtained from an adult woman who had mild COVID-19 (a few samples of this study predate the infection). Cell type and time point are not known. The specimen sequenced was PBMCs or a T cell subset sorted from them (not recorded which). The CDR3 region is CSVEGTGVDYEQYF. CDR3 coding DNA: TGCAGCGTTGAAGGGACAGGGGTCGACTACGAGCAGTACTTC.